Below are 30 T cell receptor beta chains sequenced from a single sample in a study of blood T cell repertoires in COVID-19. Repertoires were generated with immunoSEQ multiplex PCR, while TCRdb's copy carries only in-frame clones and drops some. The sample has 200,000 to 250,000 clones; just under 90% are singletons. The source material was PBMCs or T cells enriched from blood (not recorded which). The source of these receptors is a man aged 45 to 65 who had been exposed to COVID-19.

This chain connects TRBV7-9 to TRBJ1-4; 7 positions match TRBD1. Germline-derived CDR1 and CDR2 are SEHNR and FQNEAQ (reference sequence). This CDR3 is built from 14 residues. Trimming took 4 bases from V and 5 from J; bases not matched to a gene: 4. The CDR3: CASSSGQPNEKLFF. The CDR3 nucleotides read TGTGCCAGCAGCTCGGGACAGCCAAATGAAAAACTGTTTTTT. Complete variable domain (other parts from reference TRBV7-9 and TRBJ1-4): DTGVSQNPRHKITKRGQNVTFRCDPISEHNRLYWYRQTLGQGPEFLTYFQNEAQLEKSRLLSDRFSAERPKGSFSTLEIQRTEQGDSAMYLCASSSGQPNEKLFFGSGTQLSVL.

V and J are TRBV6-5 and TRBJ1-2; D perhaps matches TRBD1 (6 bases). The V gene lost 6 bases and the J gene lost 3 bases, with 14 bases spanning the gap. This CDR3 spans 14 amino acids. The germline V gene encodes CDR1 MNHEY and CDR2 SVGAGI. The CDR3 loop reads CASRPTQGHYGYTF. As DNA, the CDR3 is TGTGCCAGCAGACCAACACAGGGTCACTATGGCTACACCTTC.

This chain links TRBV5-1 with TRBJ2-5, with D unclear. Looked up from germline, CDR1 is SGHRS and CDR2 is YFSETQ. V lost 4 bases, J lost 2 bases, and 12 bases lay in between. The CDR3 has 14 residues. The CDR3: CASSLPHSQETQYF. The CDR3 region has the DNA TGCGCCAGCAGCCTACCCCACAGTCAAGAGACCCAGTACTTC.

CDR3 bases: TGCGCCAGCAGCATGACAGGGGCCAAAAACATTCAGTACTTC. Its translation is CASSMTGAKNIQYF. The genes are TRBV5-1 and TRBJ2-4, with TRBD1 identical over 7 bases. Germline V gene sequence: CDR1 SGHRS, CDR2 YFSETQ. V shed 4 bases, J shed 1 base, and the junction held 2 bases outside the gene matches. The CDR3 spans 14 residues.

This chain joins TRBV5-1 and TRBJ2-5; 7 bases are a match to TRBD2. CDR1 SGHRS and CDR2 YFSETQ come from the germline V gene. V lost 3 bases, J lost 1 base, and 6 bases stayed unmatched. The CDR3 sequence is 15 residues long. CDR3 nucleotides: TGCGCCAGCAGCTCTCTTACTAGCGTCCAAGAGACCCAGTACTTC. The encoded protein is CASSSLTSVQETQYF.

The V and J genes are TRBV4-2 and TRBJ2-1, with 16 bases matching TRBD2. The CDR3 length is 18 residues. Per germline, CDR1 LGHNA and CDR2 YNFKEQ. Germline trimming cut 1 base from V and 8 bases from J; bases unmatched to any gene: 8. DNA of the CDR3: TGTGCCAGCAGCCAAGCCGGGACTAGCGGGGGGGTCCTCGATGAGCAGTTCTTC. Translated, it gives CASSQAGTSGGVLDEQFF.

This chain uses TRBV19 with TRBJ1-4; 7 bases line up with TRBD1. The CDR3 is made up of 16 amino acids. J gave up 0 bases and V 4 bases, and 5 bases lay outside the gene matches. Germline loops: CDR1 LNHDA, CDR2 SQIVND (reference sequence). This CDR3 is CASSRQGGATNEKLFF. DNA of the CDR3: TGTGCCAGTAGTAGGCAGGGGGGAGCAACTAATGAAAAACTGTTTTTT.

J is TRBJ2-1 and V is TRBV18, with D possibly TRBD1 on 6 matching bases. CDR3 length equals 16 residues. The germline gives CDR1 KGHSH, CDR2 LQKENI. V gave up 3 bases and J gave up 4 bases, with 16 bases separating them. CDR3 coding DNA: TGTGCCAGCTCACCTCAAGTCAGGGGTGGGTACAATGAGCAGTTCTTC. This translates into CASSPQVRGGYNEQFF.

The chain has TRBV10-3 and TRBJ1-1, with D possibly matching TRBD1 (6 bases). Germline values: CDR1 ENHRY, CDR2 SYGVKD. Trimming took 3 bases from V and 1 from J, leaving 12 bases between them. The CDR3 extends over 15 amino acids. CDR3 DNA sequence: TGTGCCATCAGTGATCCTACAGGGACGAACACTGAAGCTTTCTTT. It specifies CAISDPTGTNTEAFF.

This clone has just a few counts. This sequence joins TRBV7-2 and TRBJ1-1; D is possibly TRBD1 (5 bases). This CDR3 contains 15 residues. CDR1 SGHTA and CDR2 FQGNSA come from the germline V gene. Trimming stripped 2 bases from V and 4 bases from J, with 14 bases between. This CDR3 is CASSLRGGEATEAFF. In DNA, the CDR3 is TGTGCCAGCAGCTTACGGGGAGGGGAGGCCACTGAAGCTTTCTTT.

On this clone: A junction boundary mismatches the germline segment, possibly from a read error. The V gene is TRBV7-2, the J gene TRBJ2-3, with 11 bases lining up with TRBD2. Germline assignment: CDR1 SGHTA and CDR2 FQGNSA. This CDR3 is 16 amino acids long. In DNA, the CDR3 is TGTGCCAGCAGCGTAGCGGGAGGGCCTAGCACAGATACGCAGTATTTT. Its translation is CASSVAGGPSTDTQYF.

V and J are TRBV7-6 and TRBJ2-2, with TRBD1 matching over 8 bases. Trimming took 4 bases from V and 7 from J; bases not matched to a gene: 11. Germline-derived CDR1 and CDR2 are SGHVS and FNYEAQ. CDR3 size: 16 residues. The CDR3 is CASSSLGQGAGGELFF. In nucleotides, the CDR3 is TGTGCCAGCAGCTCCCTGGGGCAGGGGGCCGGCGGGGAGCTGTTTTTT.

The gene calls are TRBV27 and TRBJ2-1; D ambiguous. This CDR3 is 17 amino acids long. Germline assignment: CDR1 MNHEY and CDR2 SMNVEV (reference sequence). Trimming removed 3 bases from V and 4 bases from J, with 19 bases in between. The CDR3 here is CASSFSRYFNDYNEQFF. The CDR3 coding sequence is TGTGCCAGCAGTTTTTCCCGCTACTTCAACGATTACAATGAGCAGTTCTTC.

The chain uses TRBV4-1 and TRBJ1-5, with D unresolved. The CDR3 has 16 residues. Deletions cut 0 bases from V and 9 bases from J, with 18 bases between. Germline V lookup: CDR1 MGHRA, CDR2 YSYEKL. CDR3 coding DNA: TGCGCCAGCAGCCAAGATGTTACGACGGCCAGAGGGCCCCAGCATTTT. Its translation is CASSQDVTTARGPQHF.

The V call is TRBV18, the J call TRBJ2-1; a possible D gene is TRBD2 (5 bases). The CDR3 spans 14 residues. Trimming cost V 1 base and J 8 bases, with 12 bases left between them. Germline-derived CDR1 and CDR2 are KGHSH and LQKENI. DNA of the CDR3: TGTGCCAGCTCACCACTGGTACTAGATCATGAGCAGTTCTTC. Translation: CASSPLVLDHEQFF.

Comment on this clone: Other DNA sequences in this sample translate to the same CDR3. The chain has TRBV5-1 and TRBJ2-7; perhaps TRBD1 as D (6 bases). Trimming stripped 2 bases from V and 4 bases from J, with 10 bases between. The CDR3 spans 13 residues. CDR1 and CDR2 (germline): SGHRS, YFSETQ. CDR3 region: CASSLGGTYEQYV. CDR3 nucleotides: TGCGCCAGCAGCTTAGGGGGAACTTACGAGCAGTACGTC.

This clone was picked up one time. The J gene is TRBJ2-3, the V gene TRBV5-1; 14 bases fit TRBD2. The V gene end was trimmed by 3 bases and the J gene end by 6 bases; junction bases not matched to a gene: 6. Per the germline V gene, CDR1 is SGHRS and CDR2 is YFSETQ. This CDR3 is 16 amino acids long. CDR3 nucleotide sequence: TGCGCCAGCAGCTGGGTGGGACTAGCGGGAGCGGATACGCAGTATTTT. It translates to CASSWVGLAGADTQYF.

The rearrangement links TRBV7-3 to TRBJ2-1, with 13 bases identical to TRBD2. CDR1 is SGHTA and CDR2 is FQGTGA in the germline V gene. The junction had 2 bases not matched to a gene; V was cut back by 1 base and J by 5 bases. The CDR3 has 16 amino acids. The CDR3 region has the DNA TGTGCCAGCAGCTTAAGAGGACTAGCGGGGGACAATGAGCAGTTCTTC. This sequence encodes CASSLRGLAGDNEQFF.

This rearrangement joins TRBV5-1 to TRBJ1-1; 7 positions match TRBD1. The germline V gene encodes CDR1 SGHRS and CDR2 YFSETQ. Losses at the gene ends were 4 bases for V and 6 bases for J; bases not matched to a gene: 12. This CDR3 has 15 residues. The DNA of the CDR3 is TGCGCCAGCAGCCGGGGGTCAGGGGGTACCCCTGAAGCTTTCTTT. Its translation: CASSRGSGGTPEAFF.

In its sample, this clone was seen a few times. The V call is TRBV10-1, the J call TRBJ1-2; D gene ambiguous. Germline lookup yields CDR1 WNHNN and CDR2 SYGVQD (reference sequence). Trimming removed 5 bases from V and 6 bases from J, with 19 bases in between. The CDR3 loop spans 15 amino acids. For the CDR3, the DNA is TGCGCCAGCAGTCTATCAGCGGATTCGGGCCATGGCTACACCTTC. It encodes CASSLSADSGHGYTF.

The rearrangement links TRBV6-6 to TRBJ1-1; D not resolved. In germline, CDR1 is MNHNY, CDR2 SVGAGI (reference sequence). The V and J ends lost 5 bases and 0 bases respectively, with 13 bases between them. This CDR3 contains 15 residues. CDR3 DNA sequence: TGTGCCAGCAGTCAACATGGCGACATGAACACTGAAGCTTTCTTT. This translates into CASSQHGDMNTEAFF.

The chain joins TRBV6-1 to TRBJ1-1, with no clear D. The CDR3 has 11 amino acids. Germline-derived CDR1 and CDR2 are MNHNS and SASEGT. With 3 bases removed from V and 8 bases from J, the gap between germline ends came to 7 bases. CDR3 protein: CASSDREEAFF. In DNA, the CDR3 is TGTGCCAGCAGTGACCGGGAAGAAGCTTTCTTT.

The CDR3 bases are TGTGCCAGCAGTCCTTACACTACTAGCGGAGGGAGCTCCTACAATGAGCAGTTCTTC. This translates into CASSPYTTSGGSSYNEQFF. The chain recombines TRBV28 with TRBJ2-1; 8 nucleotides line up with TRBD2. With V trimmed by 5 bases and J by 0 bases, 15 bases remained unmatched. Germline CDR1 is MDHEN and CDR2 is SYDVKM. This CDR3 has 19 amino acids.

The chain has TRBV7-9 and TRBJ2-2, with D possibly TRBD1 on 6 matching bases. V was cut by 1 base and J by 4 bases, with 16 bases left in between. The CDR3 has 17 amino acids. Per germline, CDR1 SEHNR and CDR2 FQNEAQ (reference sequence). The CDR3 reads CASSLDSWGRGTGELFF. The CDR3 bases are TGTGCCAGCAGCTTAGATTCTTGGGGCAGGGGCACCGGGGAGCTGTTTTTT.

The chain joins TRBV2 to TRBJ1-1; no clear D. Germline values: CDR1 SNHLY, CDR2 FYNNEI. The CDR3 loop spans 13 amino acids. V lost 7 bases to trimming and J lost 2 bases, with 11 bases between them. The CDR3 sequence: CASKVGINTEAFF. CDR3 nucleotide sequence: TGTGCCAGCAAAGTTGGCATAAACACTGAAGCTTTCTTT. The variable domain in full, with the rest retrieved from reference TRBV2 and TRBJ1-1, is EPEVTQTPSHQVTQMGQEVILRCVPISNHLYFYWYRQILGQKVEFLVSFYNNEISEKSEIFDDQFSVERPDGSNFTLKIRSTKLEDSAMYFCASKVGINTEAFFGQGTRLTVV.

Here the CDR3 reads CASSVGGLNNQPQHF. As DNA, the CDR3 is TGTGCCAGCAGTGTGGGGGGTTTGAACAATCAGCCCCAGCATTTT. The chain couples TRBV2 to TRBJ1-5; possible D gene TRBD1, 5 bases. Germline-derived CDR1 and CDR2 are SNHLY and FYNNEI. V was cut by 4 bases and J by 3 bases, with 13 bases left in between. The CDR3 contains 15 residues. The variable domain in full, with the rest retrieved from reference TRBV2 and TRBJ1-5, is EPEVTQTPSHQVTQMGQEVILRCVPISNHLYFYWYRQILGQKVEFLVSFYNNEISEKSEIFDDQFSVERPDGSNFTLKIRSTKLEDSAMYFCASSVGGLNNQPQHFGDGTRLSIL.

The chain uses TRBV28 and TRBJ1-2; the match to TRBD1 covers 8 bases. J was trimmed by 2 bases and V by 8 bases; bases with no gene match: 7. The germline CDR1 and CDR2 sequences are MDHEN and SYDVKM. This CDR3 is 14 amino acids long. CDR3 nucleotides: TGTGCCAGCCAGGGGGCAGGGCGGAACTATGGCTACACCTTC. Its translation: CASQGAGRNYGYTF.

This clone showed up just once. The chain recombines TRBV6-6 with TRBJ2-7, with D possibly TRBD2 on 5 matching bases. This CDR3 is 14 amino acids long. V shed 7 bases and J shed 2 bases, with 15 bases lying between them. The germline V gene encodes CDR1 MNHNY and CDR2 SVGAGI (reference sequence). DNA of the CDR3: TGTGCCAGCACCCCCTCGCGACTAACCTACGAGCAGTACTTC. Translating it yields CASTPSRLTYEQYF.

J is TRBJ1-2 and V is TRBV19; D perhaps matches TRBD1 (6 bases). Germline V gene sequence: CDR1 LNHDA, CDR2 SQIVND (reference sequence). There are 16 residues in the CDR3. V was shortened by 2 bases and J by 5 bases, with 18 bases between the two germline ends. CDR3: CASSISAGAAGYGYTF. The CDR3, as DNA: TGTGCCAGTAGTATATCGGCAGGGGCAGCGGGGTATGGCTACACCTTC.

This clone was picked up one time. The rearrangement links TRBV18 to TRBJ1-2; 9 nucleotides match TRBD1. From germline, CDR1 is KGHSH and CDR2 LQKENI. V lost 2 bases to trimming and J lost 8 bases; unmatched junction nucleotides: 9. The CDR3 spans 15 residues. The CDR3 region has the DNA TGTGCCAGCTCACCAGAGGAAGGAGACAGGGGGGGCTACACCTTC. Amino acids: CASSPEEGDRGGYTF.